These 5 T cell receptor beta chains were all obtained from the same sample, sequenced in a study of cytomegalovirus exposure and HLA in healthy donors. The PCR had 60 Vbeta and 13 Jbeta primers. Profiling relied on immunoSEQ multiplex PCR, and the TCRdb table lists in-frame clones only, not all of them. The table records around 130,000 clones, around four fifths of them present only once. Sample: PBMCs. Receptors originate from a middle-aged man in good health and CMV-seronegative.

The gene calls are TRBV6-5 and TRBJ2-7, with D tentatively TRBD1 (6 bases). The V and J ends lost 5 bases and 8 bases respectively, with 19 bases between them. The length of the CDR3 is 14 residues. In germline, CDR1 is MNHEY, CDR2 SVGAGI. CDR3 sequence (DNA): TGTGCCAGCAGTAACCCAGGGGTGGGGATCAAGCAGTACTTC. This gives the protein CASSNPGVGIKQYF.

V usage is TRBV19 and J usage is TRBJ1-5; perhaps TRBD1 as D (6 bases). The V and J ends lost 5 bases and 3 bases respectively, with 17 bases between them. The germline CDR1 and CDR2 sequences are LNHDA and SQIVND (reference sequence). The CDR3 length is 16 residues. CDR3 in DNA: TGTGCCAGTAGTGTGGGACACCGCCAGTACAATCAGCCCCAGCATTTT. This translates into CASSVGHRQYNQPQHF.

V and J are TRBV7-9 and TRBJ1-2; 7 bases are shared with TRBD1. CDR1 and CDR2 (germline): SEHNR, FQNEAQ (reference sequence). V was clipped by 6 bases and J by 3 bases; unmatched bases: 7. The CDR3 covers 14 residues. CDR3 DNA sequence: TGTGCCAGCAGGACGACAGGGACGGACTATGGCTACACCTTC. It specifies CASRTTGTDYGYTF.

The genes are TRBV5-4 and TRBJ2-1; 8 bases agree with TRBD2. The V gene end was trimmed by 4 bases and the J gene end by 5 bases; junction bases not matched to a gene: 11. This CDR3 contains 16 residues. Germline CDR1 reads SGHNT; CDR2 reads YYREEE (reference sequence). The CDR3 DNA sequence: TGTGCCAGCAGCGCCCGACAATTTAGCGGGGACAATGAGCAGTTCTTC. It translates to CASSARQFSGDNEQFF.

The chain links TRBV9 to TRBJ1-3, with 8 bases aligning to TRBD1. CDR3 length: 16 amino acids. J was trimmed by 7 bases and V by 0 bases; bases with no gene match: 9. Germline lookup yields CDR1 SGDLS and CDR2 YYNGEE. The CDR3 region is CASSVARTGRANTIYF. The CDR3 region has the DNA TGTGCCAGCAGCGTAGCGAGGACAGGGAGGGCGAACACCATATATTTT. Full variable domain (rest looked up from reference TRBV9 and TRBJ1-3): DSGVTQTPKHLITATGQRVTLRCSPRSGDLSVYWYQQSLDQGLQFLIQYYNGEERAKGNILERFSAQQFPDLHSELNLSSLELGDSALYFCASSVARTGRANTIYFGEGSWLTVV.